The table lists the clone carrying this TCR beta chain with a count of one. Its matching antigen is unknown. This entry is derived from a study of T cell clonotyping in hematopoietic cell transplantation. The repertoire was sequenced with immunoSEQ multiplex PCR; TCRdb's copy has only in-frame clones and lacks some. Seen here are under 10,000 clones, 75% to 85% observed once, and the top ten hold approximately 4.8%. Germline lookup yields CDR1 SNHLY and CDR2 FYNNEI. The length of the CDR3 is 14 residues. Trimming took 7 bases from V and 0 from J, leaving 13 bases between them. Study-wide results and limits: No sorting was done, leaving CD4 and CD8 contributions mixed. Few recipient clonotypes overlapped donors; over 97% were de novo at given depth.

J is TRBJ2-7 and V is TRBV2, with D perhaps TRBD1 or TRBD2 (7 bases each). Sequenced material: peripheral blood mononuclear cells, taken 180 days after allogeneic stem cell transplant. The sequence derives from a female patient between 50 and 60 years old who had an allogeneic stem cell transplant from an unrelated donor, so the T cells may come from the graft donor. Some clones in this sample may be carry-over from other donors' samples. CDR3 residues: CASTQGGRSYEQYF. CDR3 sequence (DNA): TGTGCCAGCACTCAGGGGGGGCGCTCCTACGAGCAGTACTTC.